Listed below are T cell receptor beta chains from one sample, sequenced in a study of control samples from healthy donors and cancer patients. Data came from immunoSEQ multiplex PCR; TCRdb stores just in-frame clones and leaves some out. This table has over 110,000 clones, roughly 92% appearing once. Input material: blood. Receptors originate from a man aged 25 to 40 in good health. CDR3s include the opening cysteine and the closing phenylalanine or tryptophan. The D gene is left open where the match is weak. The size field is filled for only some rows; it gives once, few, many or a size class.

v_gene: TRBV7-2
d_gene: -
j_gene: TRBJ1-5
len: 15
abundance: -
CDR3aa: CASSFDHNSNQPQHF
CDR3nt: TGTGCCAGCAGCTTTGATCACAATAGCAATCAGCCCCAGCATTTT

v_gene: TRBV7-2
d_gene: -
j_gene: TRBJ2-7
len: 13
abundance: -
CDR3aa: CASSLQGLYEQYF
CDR3nt: TGTGCCAGCAGCTTACAGGGGTTATACGAGCAGTACTTC

v_gene: TRBV24-1
d_gene: TRBD1
j_gene: TRBJ2-3
len: 17
abundance: -
CDR3aa: CATSDPLTGGAWDTQYF
CDR3nt: TGTGCCACCAGTGATCCCTTAACAGGGGGCGCATGGGATACGCAGTATTTT

v_gene: TRBV19
d_gene: -
j_gene: TRBJ1-5
len: 14
abundance: -
CDR3aa: CASSITSPPGPQHF
CDR3nt: TGTGCCAGTAGTATAACAAGCCCTCCAGGGCCCCAGCATTTT

v_gene: TRBV11-3
d_gene: -
j_gene: TRBJ1-6
len: 13
abundance: -
CDR3aa: CASSLKGSSPLHF
CDR3nt: TGTGCCAGCAGCTTAAAGGGGAGTTCACCCCTCCACTTT

v_gene: TRBV9
d_gene: TRBD2
j_gene: TRBJ2-1
len: 16
abundance: -
CDR3aa: CASSMSGWREALEQFF
CDR3nt: TGTGCCAGCAGCATGTCGGGGTGGCGGGAGGCCCTTGAGCAGTTCTTC

v_gene: TRBV2
d_gene: -
j_gene: TRBJ1-3
len: 16
abundance: -
CDR3aa: CASSETGVASGNTIYF
CDR3nt: TGTGCCAGCAGTGAAACAGGAGTTGCCTCTGGAAACACCATATATTTT

v_gene: TRBV28
d_gene: TRBD1
j_gene: TRBJ1-1
len: 13
abundance: -
CDR3aa: CASRNRGLNEAFF
CDR3nt: TGTGCCAGCAGAAACAGGGGGTTGAATGAAGCTTTCTTT

v_gene: TRBV9
d_gene: TRBD2
j_gene: TRBJ2-7
len: 15
abundance: -
CDR3aa: CASSAGGLAGYEQYF
CDR3nt: TGTGCCAGCAGCGCAGGGGGACTAGCGGGCTACGAGCAGTACTTC

v_gene: TRBV28
d_gene: TRBD1
j_gene: TRBJ1-5
len: 14
abundance: -
CDR3aa: CASSYRGSNQPQHF
CDR3nt: TGTGCCAGCAGCTACAGGGGGAGCAATCAGCCCCAGCATTTT

v_gene: TRBV29-1
d_gene: -
j_gene: TRBJ1-4
len: 13
abundance: -
CDR3aa: CSVDSQGGEKLFF
CDR3nt: TGCAGCGTTGATTCGCAAGGGGGAGAAAAACTGTTTTTT

v_gene: TRBV28
d_gene: -
j_gene: TRBJ2-2
len: 17
abundance: -
CDR3aa: CASSLISGRSNTGELFF
CDR3nt: TGTGCCAGCAGTTTAATATCCGGACGGAGTAACACCGGGGAGCTGTTTTTT

v_gene: TRBV28
d_gene: -
j_gene: TRBJ1-5
len: 14
abundance: few
CDR3aa: CASSPVGYNQPQHF
CDR3nt: TGTGCCAGCAGCCCGGTGGGGTACAATCAGCCCCAGCATTTT

v_gene: TRBV19
d_gene: -
j_gene: TRBJ1-5
len: 10
abundance: once
CDR3aa: CASGAGAQHF
CDR3nt: TGTGCCAGTGGGGCGGGGGCCCAGCATTTT

v_gene: TRBV15
d_gene: TRBD1
j_gene: TRBJ1-1
len: 15
abundance: -
CDR3aa: CATSRDRGRGTEAFF
CDR3nt: TGTGCCACCAGCAGAGATAGGGGGCGAGGCACTGAAGCTTTCTTT

v_gene: TRBV24-1
d_gene: -
j_gene: TRBJ1-5
len: 14
abundance: -
CDR3aa: CATSRTGHNQPQHF
CDR3nt: TGTGCCACCAGTCGAACAGGACACAATCAGCCCCAGCATTTT